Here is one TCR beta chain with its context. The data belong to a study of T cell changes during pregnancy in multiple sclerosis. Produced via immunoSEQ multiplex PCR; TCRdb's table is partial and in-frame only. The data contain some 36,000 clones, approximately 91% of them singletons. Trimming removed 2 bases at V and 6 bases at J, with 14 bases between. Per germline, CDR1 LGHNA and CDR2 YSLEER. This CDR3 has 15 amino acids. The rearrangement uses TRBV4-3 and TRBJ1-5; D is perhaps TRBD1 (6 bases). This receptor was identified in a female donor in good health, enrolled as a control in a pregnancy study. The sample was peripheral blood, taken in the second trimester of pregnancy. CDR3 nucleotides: TGCGCCAGCAGCCAAAAAGGGGGGGCTTCTCAGCCCCAGCATTTT. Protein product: CASSQKGGASQPQHF.